These 8 T cell receptor beta chains were sequenced from one sample in a study of technical replicates of blood from a few donors. TCRdb keeps only in-frame clones here, not all; method: immunoSEQ multiplex PCR. This sample has 60,000 to 65,000 clones, with about 86% found just once. Sequences were obtained from PBMCs. Source of these receptors: a human donor in good health. Some clones in this sample may be carry-over from other donors' samples.

The chain carries TRBV5-4 and TRBJ1-2; a weak D match, TRBD1 (6 bases). With 4 bases removed from V and 7 bases from J, the gap between germline ends came to 17 bases. Germline V gene sequence: CDR1 SGHNT, CDR2 YYREEE (reference sequence). The CDR3 has 14 residues. The CDR3 spells CASSGLRGGGGYTF. The DNA of the CDR3 is TGTGCCAGCAGCGGCCTTAGGGGGGGAGGTGGCTACACCTTC.

V is TRBV11-2 and J is TRBJ2-3; no clear D gene. CDR1 is SGHAT, CDR2 FQNNGV, per germline. Between the trimmed V and J ends, which lost 5 bases and 1 base, there was a span of 16 bases. This CDR3 region has 16 residues. CDR3 in DNA: TGTGCCAGCAGCCCCCGGCCCAGGAAGGGCACAGATACGCAGTATTTT. The encoded protein is CASSPRPRKGTDTQYF.

V is TRBV10-3 and J is TRBJ1-2; D gene unclear. CDR1 is ENHRY and CDR2 is SYGVKD in the germline V gene. V lost 9 bases, J lost 1 base, and 9 bases lay in between. This CDR3 is 12 amino acids long. The CDR3 region has the DNA TGTGCCATGAGGGCCCTTAACTATGGCTACACCTTC. It codes for CAMRALNYGYTF.

The genes are TRBV9 and TRBJ2-5; possible D gene TRBD2, 7 bases. Deletions cut 0 bases from V and 5 bases from J, with 14 bases between. The CDR3 covers 15 residues. From germline, CDR1 is SGDLS and CDR2 YYNGEE. The CDR3 is CASSVEVGGQETQYF. In DNA, the CDR3 is TGTGCCAGCAGCGTAGAAGTGGGGGGGCAGGAGACCCAGTACTTC.

This clone was detected a few times. J is TRBJ1-5 and V is TRBV18; 8 positions match TRBD1. From germline, CDR1 is KGHSH and CDR2 LQKENI. V trimming: 2 bases; J trimming: 7 bases; junction bases outside the gene matches: 1. This CDR3 region has 13 residues. The CDR3, as DNA: TGTGCCAGCTCACCAGGACAGGGACAGCCCCAGCATTTT. This sequence encodes CASSPGQGQPQHF.

The genes are TRBV5-5 and TRBJ2-7; D gene ambiguous. Trimming took off 3 bases at V and 2 bases at J, with 18 bases between the two ends. The germline CDR1 and CDR2 sequences are SGHKS and YYEKEE (reference sequence). This CDR3 contains 16 residues. This CDR3 reads CASSSMGRPSTYEQYF. CDR3 DNA: TGTGCCAGCAGCTCGATGGGCAGACCCAGCACCTACGAGCAGTACTTC. The variable domain in full, completed from reference TRBV5-5 and TRBJ2-7, reads DAGVTQSPTHLIKTRGQQVTLRCSPISGHKSVSWYQQVLGQGPQFIFQYYEKEERGRGNFPDRFSARQFPNYSSELNVNALLLGDSALYLCASSSMGRPSTYEQYFGPGTRLTVT.

This clone occurred once. The rearrangement joins TRBV18 to TRBJ1-1, with D possibly matching TRBD1 (5 bases). The ends were cut back, 2 bases at V and 10 bases at J, with 14 bases in the middle. The CDR3 has 13 amino acids. Germline V CDR1 and CDR2: KGHSH, LQKENI. CDR3 sequence reads: CASSPTRQGRAFF. The DNA for the CDR3 is TGTGCCAGCTCACCAACCCGGCAGGGTAGAGCTTTCTTT. The full variable domain, completed using reference TRBV18 and TRBJ1-1, is NAGVMQNPRHLVRRRGQEARLRCSPMKGHSHVYWYRQLPEEGLKFMVYLQKENIIDESGMPKERFSAEFPKEGPSILRIQQVVRGDSAAYFCASSPTRQGRAFFGQGTRLTVV.

The V call is TRBV6-1, the J call TRBJ2-1; 14 bases are shared with TRBD2. CDR1 MNHNS and CDR2 SASEGT come from the germline V gene. Trimming cost V 6 bases and J 10 bases; bases outside gene matches: 8. This CDR3 spans 15 amino acids. The CDR3 here is CASSTRGLAGEEQFF. For the CDR3, the DNA is TGTGCCAGCAGCACGCGGGGACTAGCGGGAGAAGAGCAGTTCTTC.